Listed here is a single T cell receptor beta chain. Its target is not known. The CDR3 runs to 16 residues. Looked up from germline, CDR1 is LGHNA and CDR2 is YSLEER. The authors prepared UMI-labeled TRB cDNA libraries by 5' RACE. No DNA is given; TCRdb re-called the 5' RACE reads and lists each CDR3 protein once. The sample table includes around 40,000 distinct CDR3 sequences. This record comes from a study of CXCR3-negative and CXCR3-positive naive CD8 T cells. Study-wide background: Libraries each contributed about 1.5 +/- 0.3 million TRB reads, for roughly 140 million in total. Study-level results: Similarly elevated diversity marked both naive subsets, with memory CD8+ cells showing far lower diversity. Naive cells that were CXCR3-negative or CXCR3-positive used TRBV-TRBJ genes alike, while memory cells diverged. After cryopreservation, expression of CXCR3 was partially reduced, and most assays were run with fresh PBMCs.

The receptor was isolated from a human donor in good health. Some clones in this sample may be carry-over from other donors' samples. The V and J genes are TRBV4-3 and TRBJ2-1; lacking DNA, the TRBD2 call made by TCRdb goes unchecked. Sequencing input: memory CD8+ T cells from blood. CDR3 sequence reads: CASSQESAGSYNEQFF.